This T cell receptor beta chain is from a study of blood T cells in healthy people across ages. The CDR3 length is 15 residues. CDR1 SGHVS and CDR2 FQNEAQ come from the germline V gene. V was clipped by 4 bases and J by 4 bases, with 16 bases between them. Sample-barcoded 5' priming and a J-beta primer mix drove a second PCR of roughly 7 to 11 cycles. A 12-random-nucleotide template-switch adaptor tagged each cDNA molecule. TCRdb passed the 5' RACE reads through MiXCR, listing each CDR3 protein once. This sample carries about 1.7 million distinct CDR3 sequences, approximately 30% of them seen once, and the ten largest clones take more than 6%. Whole-study results and caveats: In the absence of known donor CMV status, changes in expanded clonotypes were possibly confounded. A strong correlation was found between TCR beta diversity and the percentage of naive T cells.

Every donor gave 8 to 10 milliliters of peripheral blood. Turning to this clonotype: Its antigen remains unknown.

Specimen: blood. This chain links TRBV7-8 with TRBJ1-1; D perhaps matches TRBD1 (5 bases). This receptor was taken from a woman aged 30 to 39 in good health. CDR3 nucleotide sequence: TGTGCCAGCAGCTCCCTACGTGGTAGGGGCACTGAAGCTTTCTTT. This gives the protein CASSSLRGRGTEAFF.